These T cell receptor beta chains were read from a single sample in a study of early stage breast cancer tumors. TCRdb keeps only in-frame clones here, not all; method: immunoSEQ multiplex PCR. The sample comprises some 75,000 clones, 65% to 85% of which are singletons, and 3.5% rests with the top ten. The sequencing sample was made of blood. Every receptor here comes from a person between 55 and 70 years old with breast cancer. Both conserved end residues are part of each CDR3. The D gene is left open where the match is weak. Part of the rows lack a size; the others show once, few, many or a class for expanded clones.

J gene	V gene	D gene	clone size	CDR3 DNA	CDR3 protein
TRBJ1-6	TRBV28	-	-	TGTGCCAGTCAAAGAAAGCCTTCACCCCTCCACTTT	CASQRKPSPLHF
TRBJ2-1	TRBV28	TRBD1	-	TGTGCCAGCGGAGTGGGACAGGGGGATATGAATGAGCAGTTCTTC	CASGVGQGDMNEQFF
TRBJ1-3	TRBV5-1	-	-	TGCGCCAGCAACGGAGGAAACACCATATATTTT	CASNGGNTIYF
TRBJ2-1	TRBV5-1	TRBD2	-	TGCGCCAGCAGCACGGGACTAGCGGGAGGCCACAATGAGCAGTTCTTC	CASSTGLAGGHNEQFF
TRBJ1-5	TRBV6-1	-	-	TGTGCCAGCAGTGAAGCGCCGCAGGGGATTCAGCCCCAGCATTTT	CASSEAPQGIQPQHF
TRBJ2-7	TRBV30	-	-	TGTGCCTGGAGTCCTAATATACCTACGGTGCAGGGTCACCTACTCGAGCAGTACTTC	CAWSPNIPTVQGHLLEQYF
TRBJ2-1	TRBV9	-	-	TGTGCCAGCAGCGTAGAACCAGGGTGGAATGAGCAGTTCTTC	CASSVEPGWNEQFF
TRBJ2-6	TRBV7-9	TRBD1	-	TGTGCCAGCAGCCTATACGGACAGGGCTCACCAGGGGCCAACGTCCTGACTTTC	CASSLYGQGSPGANVLTF
TRBJ1-5	TRBV19	-	once	TGTGCCAGTAGTATTCTCTTCCGGGTCCCCAATCAGCCCCAGCATTTT	CASSILFRVPNQPQHF
TRBJ2-2	TRBV9	-	few	TGTGCCAGCAGCCAAGCAGGTCCTGAGCTGTTTTTT	CASSQAGPELFF